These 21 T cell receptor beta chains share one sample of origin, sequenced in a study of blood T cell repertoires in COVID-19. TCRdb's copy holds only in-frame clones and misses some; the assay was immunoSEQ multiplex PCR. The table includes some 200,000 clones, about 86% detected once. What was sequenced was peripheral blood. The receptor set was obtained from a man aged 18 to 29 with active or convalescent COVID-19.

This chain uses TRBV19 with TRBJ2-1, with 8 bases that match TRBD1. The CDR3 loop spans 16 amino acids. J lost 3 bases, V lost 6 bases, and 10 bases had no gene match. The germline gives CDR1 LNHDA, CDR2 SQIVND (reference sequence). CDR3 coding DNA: TGTGCCAGTAGCTTGCCCCGGACAGGGCGCTACAATGAGCAGTTCTTC. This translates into CASSLPRTGRYNEQFF.

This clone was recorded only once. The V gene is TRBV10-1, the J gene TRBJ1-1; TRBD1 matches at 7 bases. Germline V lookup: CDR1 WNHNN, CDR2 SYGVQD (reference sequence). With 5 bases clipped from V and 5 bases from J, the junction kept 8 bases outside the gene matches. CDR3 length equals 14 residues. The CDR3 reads CASSSKTGVTEAFF. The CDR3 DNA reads TGCGCCAGCAGTTCCAAAACAGGGGTGACTGAAGCTTTCTTT.

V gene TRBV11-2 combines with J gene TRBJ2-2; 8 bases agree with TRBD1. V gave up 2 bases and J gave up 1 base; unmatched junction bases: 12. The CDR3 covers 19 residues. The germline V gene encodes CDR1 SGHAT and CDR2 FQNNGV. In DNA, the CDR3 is TGTGCCAGCAGCTTAAGGGAGGCAGGGGGCATTTTGAACACCGGGGAGCTGTTTTTT. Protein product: CASSLREAGGILNTGELFF.

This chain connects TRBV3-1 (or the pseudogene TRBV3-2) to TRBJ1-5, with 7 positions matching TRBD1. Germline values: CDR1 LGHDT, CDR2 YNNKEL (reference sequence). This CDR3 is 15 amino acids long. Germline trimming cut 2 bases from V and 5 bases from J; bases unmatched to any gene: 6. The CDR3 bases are TGTGCCAGCAGCCAACCACAGGGGCCAGATCAGCCCCAGCATTTT. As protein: CASSQPQGPDQPQHF.

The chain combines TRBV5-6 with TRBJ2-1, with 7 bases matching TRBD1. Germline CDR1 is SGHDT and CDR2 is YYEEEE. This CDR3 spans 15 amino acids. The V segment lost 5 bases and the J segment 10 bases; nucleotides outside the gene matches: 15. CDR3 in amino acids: CASSTTGAHILEQFF. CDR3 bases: TGTGCCAGCAGTACTACAGGGGCCCACATTTTGGAGCAGTTCTTC.

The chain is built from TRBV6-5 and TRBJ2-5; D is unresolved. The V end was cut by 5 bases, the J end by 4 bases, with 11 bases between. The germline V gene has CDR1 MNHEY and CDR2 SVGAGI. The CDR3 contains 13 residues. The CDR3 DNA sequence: TGTGCCAGCAGTCCGCGGTGGGTAGAGACCCAGTACTTC. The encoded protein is CASSPRWVETQYF.

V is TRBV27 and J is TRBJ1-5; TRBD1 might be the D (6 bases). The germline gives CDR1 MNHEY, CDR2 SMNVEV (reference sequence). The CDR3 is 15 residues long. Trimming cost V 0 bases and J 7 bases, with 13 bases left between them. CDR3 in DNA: TGTGCCAGCAGTTTATCATACAGGGAGGGACAGCCCCAGCATTTT. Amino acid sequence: CASSLSYREGQPQHF.

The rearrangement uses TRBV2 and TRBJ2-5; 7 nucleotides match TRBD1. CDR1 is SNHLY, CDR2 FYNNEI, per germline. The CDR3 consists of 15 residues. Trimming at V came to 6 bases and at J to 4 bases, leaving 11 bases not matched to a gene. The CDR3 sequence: CASSDGGQVLETQYF. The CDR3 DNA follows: TGTGCCAGCAGCGACGGAGGACAGGTGCTAGAGACCCAGTACTTC.

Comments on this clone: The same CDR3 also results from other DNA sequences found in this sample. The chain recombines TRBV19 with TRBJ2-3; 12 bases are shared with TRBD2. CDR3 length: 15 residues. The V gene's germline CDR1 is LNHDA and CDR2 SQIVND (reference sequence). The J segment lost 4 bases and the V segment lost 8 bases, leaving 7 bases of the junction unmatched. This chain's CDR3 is CASSFLAGGPDTQYF. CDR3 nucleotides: TGTGCCAGTTCTTTCCTAGCGGGGGGGCCAGATACGCAGTATTTT.

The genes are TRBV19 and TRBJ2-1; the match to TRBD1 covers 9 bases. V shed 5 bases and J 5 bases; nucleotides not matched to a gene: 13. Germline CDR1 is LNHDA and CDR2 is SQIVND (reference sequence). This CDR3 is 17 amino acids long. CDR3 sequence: CASSDRTGAVVDNEQFF. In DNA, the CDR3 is TGTGCCAGTAGTGACCGGACAGGGGCAGTCGTTGACAATGAGCAGTTCTTC.

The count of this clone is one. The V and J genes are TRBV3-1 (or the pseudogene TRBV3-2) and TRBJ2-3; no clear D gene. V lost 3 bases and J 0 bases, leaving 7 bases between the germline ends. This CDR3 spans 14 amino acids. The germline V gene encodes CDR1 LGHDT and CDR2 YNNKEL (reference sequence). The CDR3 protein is CASSHFTSTDTQYF. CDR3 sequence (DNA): TGTGCCAGCAGCCATTTTACTAGCACAGATACGCAGTATTTT.

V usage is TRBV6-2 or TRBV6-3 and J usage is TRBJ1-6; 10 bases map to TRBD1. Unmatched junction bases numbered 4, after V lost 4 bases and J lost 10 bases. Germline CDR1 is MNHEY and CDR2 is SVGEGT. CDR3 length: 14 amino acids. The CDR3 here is CASSWDRGRSPLHF. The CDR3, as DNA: TGTGCCAGCAGTTGGGACAGGGGTCGCTCACCCCTCCACTTT.

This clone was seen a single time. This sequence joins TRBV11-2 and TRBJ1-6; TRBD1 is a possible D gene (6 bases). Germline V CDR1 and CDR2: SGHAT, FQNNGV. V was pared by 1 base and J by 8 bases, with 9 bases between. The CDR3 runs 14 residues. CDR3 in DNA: TGTGCCAGCAGCTTAGTCAGGGGAGATTCACCCCTCCACTTT. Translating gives CASSLVRGDSPLHF.

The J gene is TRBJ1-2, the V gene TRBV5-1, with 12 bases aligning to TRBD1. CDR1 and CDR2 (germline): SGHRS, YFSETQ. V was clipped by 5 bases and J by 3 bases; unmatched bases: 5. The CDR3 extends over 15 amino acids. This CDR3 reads CASSYGTGGYYGYTF. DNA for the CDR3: TGCGCCAGCAGTTACGGGACAGGGGGCTACTATGGCTACACCTTC.

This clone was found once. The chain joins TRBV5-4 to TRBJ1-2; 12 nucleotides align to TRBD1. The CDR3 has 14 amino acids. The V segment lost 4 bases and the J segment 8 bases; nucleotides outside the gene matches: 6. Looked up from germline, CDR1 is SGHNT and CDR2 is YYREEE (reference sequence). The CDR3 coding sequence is TGTGCCAGCAGCAGGGACAGGGGGCCTATGGGCTACACCTTC. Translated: CASSRDRGPMGYTF.

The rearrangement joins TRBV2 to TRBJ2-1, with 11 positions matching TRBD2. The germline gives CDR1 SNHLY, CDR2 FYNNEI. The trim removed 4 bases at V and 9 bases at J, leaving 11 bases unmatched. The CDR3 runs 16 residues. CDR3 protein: CASSVIAGGGSGEQFF. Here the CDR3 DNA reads TGTGCCAGCAGTGTGATAGCGGGAGGGGGGTCTGGTGAGCAGTTCTTC.

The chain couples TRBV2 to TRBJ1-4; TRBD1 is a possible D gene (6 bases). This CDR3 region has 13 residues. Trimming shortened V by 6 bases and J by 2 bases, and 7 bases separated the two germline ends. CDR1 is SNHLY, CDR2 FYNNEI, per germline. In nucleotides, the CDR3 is TGTGCCAGCAGCAGGGGCACTAATGAAAAACTGTTTTTT. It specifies CASSRGTNEKLFF.

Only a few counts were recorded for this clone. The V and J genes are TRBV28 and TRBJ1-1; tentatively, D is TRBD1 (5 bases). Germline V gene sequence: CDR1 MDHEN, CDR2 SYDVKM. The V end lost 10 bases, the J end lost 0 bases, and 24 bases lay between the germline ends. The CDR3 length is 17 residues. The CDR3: CATTDPGDWGMNTEAFF. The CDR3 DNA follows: TGTGCCACCACCGATCCCGGGGACTGGGGGATGAACACTGAAGCTTTCTTT.

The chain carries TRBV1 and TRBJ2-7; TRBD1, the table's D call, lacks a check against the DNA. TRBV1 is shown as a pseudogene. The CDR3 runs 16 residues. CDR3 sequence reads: CTSSQKLLHRDYEQYV. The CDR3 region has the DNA TGCACCAGCAGCCAAAAATTATTGCACAGGGACTACGAGCAGTACGTC.

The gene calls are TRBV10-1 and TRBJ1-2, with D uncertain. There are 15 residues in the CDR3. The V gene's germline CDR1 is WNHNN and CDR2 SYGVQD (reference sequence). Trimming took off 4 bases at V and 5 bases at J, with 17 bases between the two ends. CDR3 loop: CASSAGRQSVYGYTF. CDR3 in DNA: TGCGCCAGCAGTGCCGGCAGGCAATCGGTTTATGGCTACACCTTC.

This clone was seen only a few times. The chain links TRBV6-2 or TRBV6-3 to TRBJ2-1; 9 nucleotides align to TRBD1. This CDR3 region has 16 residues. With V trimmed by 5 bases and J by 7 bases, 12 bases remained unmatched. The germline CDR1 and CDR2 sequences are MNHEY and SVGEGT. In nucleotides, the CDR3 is TGTGCCAGCAGTAACCGGGACAGGGCCTCAAAAAATGAGCAGTTCTTC. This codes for CASSNRDRASKNEQFF.